Listed here are 13 T cell receptor beta chains from one sample, sequenced in a study of blood T cell repertoires in COVID-19. Sequencing was performed with immunoSEQ multiplex PCR; in TCRdb, only in-frame clones are kept and a portion is missing. The profile covers about 130,000 clones, with about 89% appearing a single time and about 10% taken by the ten largest. Sequencing input: peripheral blood. Every receptor here comes from a woman in her 70s with COVID-19, enrolled during active disease.

This sequence joins TRBV7-2 and TRBJ1-2; 8 positions agree with TRBD1. V lost 1 base to trimming and J lost 4 bases; unmatched junction nucleotides: 2. Germline V lookup: CDR1 SGHTA, CDR2 FQGNSA. The CDR3 is 14 residues long. CDR3 coding DNA: TGTGCCAGCAGCTTAGGGGACAGGTCCTATGGCTACACCTTC. Translating gives CASSLGDRSYGYTF.

The chain is built from TRBV6-6 and TRBJ1-6, with TRBD1 matching 12 bases. The ends lost 4 bases at V and 9 bases at J; junction bases unmatched: 1. The CDR3 extends over 14 amino acids. Germline V CDR1 and CDR2: MNHNY, SVGAGI (reference sequence). CDR3 bases: TGTGCCAGCAGTTCGGGACAGGGGGCTTCACCCCTCCACTTT. This gives the protein CASSSGQGASPLHF.

The chain links TRBV9 to TRBJ1-6; D is ambiguous. V dropped 1 base and J dropped 5 bases, with 7 bases sitting between them. This CDR3 has 14 residues. In germline, CDR1 is SGDLS, CDR2 YYNGEE. The CDR3 protein is CASSVTENNSPLHF. In nucleotides, the CDR3 is TGTGCCAGCAGCGTAACGGAGAATAATTCACCCCTCCACTTT.

CDR3 region: CASSLSGGTQETQYF. For the CDR3, the DNA is TGTGCCAGCAGCCTCAGCGGGGGGACCCAAGAGACCCAGTACTTC. The J gene is TRBJ2-5, the V gene TRBV2, with 9 bases fitting TRBD2. Germline values: CDR1 SNHLY, CDR2 FYNNEI. The CDR3 spans 15 residues. J gave up 1 base and V 6 bases, and 6 bases lay outside the gene matches.

V usage is TRBV7-3 and J usage is TRBJ2-1; TRBD1 agrees at 10 bases. The V gene's germline CDR1 is SGHTA and CDR2 FQGTGA. V lost 4 bases to trimming and J lost 9 bases; unmatched junction nucleotides: 12. The CDR3 is 16 residues long. DNA for the CDR3: TGTGCCAGCAGCTCGATCGCCGGGACAGGGGTTAGTGAGCAGTTCTTC. This translates into CASSSIAGTGVSEQFF.

This chain uses TRBV24-1 with TRBJ2-7; weak D call: TRBD1 (5 bases). The CDR3 has 15 residues. The V end lost 2 bases, the J end lost 5 bases, and 15 bases lay between the germline ends. Germline CDR1 reads KGHDR; CDR2 reads SFDVKD. The CDR3 region has the DNA TGTGCCACCAGTGATTCAGGCAGGGTAAGGAACGAGCAGTACTTC. Translating it yields CATSDSGRVRNEQYF.

V and J are TRBV9 and TRBJ1-3; 9 bases match TRBD1. The CDR3 loop spans 19 amino acids. Unmatched junction bases numbered 14, after V lost 4 bases and J lost 0 bases. Germline V lookup: CDR1 SGDLS, CDR2 YYNGEE. The CDR3 DNA reads as TGTGCCAGCAGCATTCCGGGACAGGGACTTAACAGCTCTGGAAACACCATATATTTT. It is translated as CASSIPGQGLNSSGNTIYF. Using reference TRBV9 and TRBJ1-3 for the parts outside the CDR3, the full variable domain is DSGVTQTPKHLITATGQRVTLRCSPRSGDLSVYWYQQSLDQGLQFLIQYYNGEERAKGNILERFSAQQFPDLHSELNLSSLELGDSALYFCASSIPGQGLNSSGNTIYFGEGSWLTVV.

The rearrangement links TRBV4-1 to TRBJ2-7; 7 nucleotides agree with TRBD1. Per germline, CDR1 MGHRA and CDR2 YSYEKL. The CDR3 runs 15 residues. The ends lost 1 base at V and 6 bases at J; junction bases unmatched: 9. The CDR3 nucleotides are TGCGCCAGCAGCCAAGTCTCGGACAGGTTGGCCGAGCAGTACTTC. Translated, it gives CASSQVSDRLAEQYF.

The chain carries TRBV23-1 and TRBJ2-7, with unresolved D. TRBV23-1 is assigned to the ORF class and has an uncertain function. This CDR3 is built from 15 residues. The V end lost 4 bases, the J end lost 1 base, and 14 bases lay between the germline ends. CDR3 loop: CASSRTCGWSYEQYF. The DNA for the CDR3 is TGCGCCAGCAGTCGAACGTGCGGATGGTCCTACGAGCAGTACTTC.

Written as DNA, the CDR3 is TGCACCAGCAGCCACTGGGGGAGGACTAGGGTTGAAGGGTCCTACGAGCAGTACTTC. It is translated as CTSSHWGRTRVEGSYEQYF. The J gene is TRBJ2-7, the V gene TRBV1; the table calls TRBD2, which could not be checked here. TRBV1 is classified as a pseudogene. The CDR3 consists of 19 residues.

The chain couples TRBV27 to TRBJ2-1; TRBD1 agrees at 9 bases. CDR1 and CDR2 from the germline V gene are MNHEY and SMNVEV (reference sequence). The V segment lost 6 bases and the J segment 6 bases; nucleotides outside the gene matches: 6. The CDR3 extends over 14 amino acids. The CDR3 bases are TGTGCCAGCAGGGTGACAGGGGGACTCAATGAGCAGTTCTTC. It yields the protein CASRVTGGLNEQFF.

The chain has TRBV18 and TRBJ1-1, with 10 bases fitting TRBD1. Germline V lookup: CDR1 KGHSH, CDR2 LQKENI. The CDR3 is 16 residues long. J gave up 7 bases and V 3 bases, and 11 bases lay outside the gene matches. The CDR3: CASSPILDRGLVEAFF. The CDR3 nucleotides are TGTGCCAGCTCACCCATACTAGACAGGGGGCTGGTTGAAGCTTTCTTT.

This clone was observed a handful of times. The chain carries TRBV6-2 or TRBV6-3 and TRBJ2-3; 12 bases match TRBD1. After removal of 4 bases from V and 3 bases from J, the junction contained 5 bases not matched to a gene. The CDR3 is made up of 16 amino acids. The V gene's germline CDR1 is MNHEY and CDR2 SVGEGT. The CDR3 region has the DNA TGTGCCAGCAGTTCGTGGGACAGGGGGCGGACAGATACGCAGTATTTT. It codes for CASSSWDRGRTDTQYF.